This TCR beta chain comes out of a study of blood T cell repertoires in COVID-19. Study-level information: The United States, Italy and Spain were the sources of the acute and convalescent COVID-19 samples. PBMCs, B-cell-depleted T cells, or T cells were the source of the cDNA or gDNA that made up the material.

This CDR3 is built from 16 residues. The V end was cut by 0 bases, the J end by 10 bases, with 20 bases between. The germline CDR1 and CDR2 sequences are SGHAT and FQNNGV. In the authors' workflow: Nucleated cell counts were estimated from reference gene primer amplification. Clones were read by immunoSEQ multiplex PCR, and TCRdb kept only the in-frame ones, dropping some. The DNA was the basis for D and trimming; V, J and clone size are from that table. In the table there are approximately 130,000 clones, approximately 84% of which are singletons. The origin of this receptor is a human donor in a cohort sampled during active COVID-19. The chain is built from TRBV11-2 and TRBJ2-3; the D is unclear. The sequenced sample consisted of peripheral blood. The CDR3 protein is CASSLDHRTAGISQYF. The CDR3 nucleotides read TGTGCCAGCAGCTTAGATCATCGCACGGCAGGCATATCGCAGTATTTT.